Listed below are T cell receptor beta chains from one sample, sequenced in a study of post-analysis software for immune sequencing data. In TCRdb, the PCR reads were re-called with MiXCR into one record per CDR3 protein. The table shows around 710,000 distinct CDR3 sequences, with 46% occurring only once. Sequencing was done on a sample of blood. The receptors shown here come from a girl between 5 and 17 years old with multiple sclerosis. The CDR3 runs from the conserved cysteine through the conserved F or W. Each record gives: V gene, J gene, clone size, D gene, CDR3 protein, CDR3 DNA. The D gene is left open where the match is weak. Not all rows give a size; the values are once, few, many and, for expanded clones, a class.

V gene: TRBV10-3; J gene: TRBJ2-3; clone size: -; D gene: -; CDR3 protein: CAISPAPQDTQYF; CDR3 DNA: TGTGCCATCAGCCCTGCGCCCCAAGATACGCAGTATTTT
V gene: TRBV7-9; J gene: TRBJ2-5; clone size: -; D gene: TRBD1; CDR3 protein: CASSFGTAWEQYF; CDR3 DNA: TGTGCCAGCAGTTTTGGGACAGCCTGGGAGCAGTACTTC
V gene: TRBV24-1; J gene: TRBJ2-7; clone size: -; D gene: -; CDR3 protein: CATSDLGAGQNEQYF; CDR3 DNA: TGTGCCACCAGTGATTTAGGGGCTGGTCAAAATGAGCAGTACTTC
V gene: TRBV9; J gene: TRBJ1-5; clone size: -; D gene: TRBD1; CDR3 protein: CASSATGGPQPRHF; CDR3 DNA: TGTGCCAGCAGCGCTACAGGGGGCCCACAGCCCCGGCATTTT
V gene: TRBV7-9; J gene: TRBJ2-5; clone size: -; D gene: -; CDR3 protein: CASSTTSQGGYQETQYF; CDR3 DNA: TGTGCCAGCAGCACTACATCCCAAGGCGGGTACCAAGAGACCCAGTACTTC
V gene: TRBV5-1; J gene: TRBJ2-1; clone size: -; D gene: -; CDR3 protein: CASLWNNEQFF; CDR3 DNA: TGCGCCAGCCTCTGGAACAATGAGCAGTTCTTC
V gene: TRBV4-3; J gene: TRBJ2-6; clone size: -; D gene: -; CDR3 protein: CASSLHTQRAYSSSGANVLTF; CDR3 DNA: TGCGCCAGCAGCCTGCATACCCAGCGGGCCTACTCGAGCTCTGGGGCCAACGTCCTGACTTTC
V gene: TRBV12-3/TRBV12-4; J gene: TRBJ2-7; clone size: few; D gene: -; CDR3 protein: CASSYTDSYEQYF; CDR3 DNA: TGTGCCAGCAGCTATACAGACAGCTACGAGCAGTACTTC
V gene: TRBV7-6; J gene: TRBJ2-3; clone size: once; D gene: TRBD2; CDR3 protein: CASSSLAGGDGDTQYF; CDR3 DNA: TGTGCCAGCAGCTCCCTAGCGGGAGGGGACGGAGATACGCAGTATTTT
V gene: TRBV20-1; J gene: TRBJ1-2; clone size: -; D gene: -; CDR3 protein: CSAREVRHHGYTF; CDR3 DNA: TGCAGTGCTAGAGAGGTTCGCCATCATGGCTACACCTTC
V gene: TRBV6-1; J gene: TRBJ2-1; clone size: -; D gene: TRBD2; CDR3 protein: CASSEGEGPPEQFF; CDR3 DNA: TGTGCCAGCAGTGAAGGGGAGGGCCCCCCTGAGCAGTTCTTC
V gene: TRBV29-1; J gene: TRBJ2-1; clone size: few; D gene: TRBD2; CDR3 protein: CSAGLAGGEGTYNEQFF; CDR3 DNA: TGCAGCGCCGGACTAGCGGGAGGGGAAGGGACCTACAATGAGCAGTTCTTC
V gene: TRBV3-1; J gene: TRBJ2-1; clone size: -; D gene: TRBD2; CDR3 protein: CASSHPRERGYNEQFF; CDR3 DNA: TGTGCCAGCAGCCACCCGCGGGAGAGGGGATACAATGAGCAGTTCTTC
V gene: TRBV12-3/TRBV12-4; J gene: TRBJ2-7; clone size: few; D gene: -; CDR3 protein: CASSLGVATYEQYF; CDR3 DNA: TGTGCCAGCAGTTTGGGGGTGGCGACCTACGAGCAGTACTTC
V gene: TRBV12-3/TRBV12-4; J gene: TRBJ2-7; clone size: -; D gene: -; CDR3 protein: CASSLGEDNSYEQYF; CDR3 DNA: TGTGCCAGCAGTCTCGGGGAGGACAATTCCTACGAGCAGTACTTC
V gene: TRBV12-3/TRBV12-4; J gene: TRBJ2-7; clone size: -; D gene: -; CDR3 protein: CASSLQGPTSYEQYF; CDR3 DNA: TGTGCCAGCAGTTTACAGGGTCCGACCTCCTACGAGCAGTACTTC
V gene: TRBV20-1; J gene: TRBJ1-2; clone size: -; D gene: -; CDR3 protein: CSARDEATRGGYTF; CDR3 DNA: TGCAGTGCTAGAGATGAGGCCACACGAGGCGGCTACACCTTC
V gene: TRBV12-3/TRBV12-4; J gene: TRBJ2-1; clone size: few; D gene: -; CDR3 protein: CASSPSREPYNEQFF; CDR3 DNA: TGTGCCAGCAGTCCCTCACGGGAGCCTTACAATGAGCAGTTCTTC
V gene: TRBV9; J gene: TRBJ2-3; clone size: -; D gene: TRBD2; CDR3 protein: CASSVSAGGADTQYF; CDR3 DNA: TGTGCCAGCAGCGTCTCAGCGGGGGGGGCAGATACGCAGTATTTT
V gene: TRBV27; J gene: TRBJ1-5; clone size: few; D gene: TRBD1; CDR3 protein: CASSYRGGQPQHF; CDR3 DNA: TGTGCCAGCAGCTACAGGGGTGGTCAGCCCCAGCATTTT
V gene: TRBV20-1; J gene: TRBJ1-5; clone size: -; D gene: -; CDR3 protein: CSAGGGGASNQPQHF; CDR3 DNA: TGCAGTGCTGGGGGAGGGGGGGCTAGCAATCAGCCCCAGCATTTT
V gene: TRBV27; J gene: TRBJ2-1; clone size: -; D gene: -; CDR3 protein: CASSRSVHTPDEQFF; CDR3 DNA: TGTGCCAGCAGCCGTTCCGTCCATACCCCCGATGAGCAGTTCTTC
V gene: TRBV29-1; J gene: TRBJ2-1; clone size: -; D gene: TRBD2; CDR3 protein: CSVQAGLAGVGEQFF; CDR3 DNA: TGCAGCGTTCAAGCGGGGCTAGCGGGAGTAGGTGAGCAGTTCTTC
V gene: TRBV27; J gene: TRBJ2-7; clone size: few; D gene: TRBD2; CDR3 protein: CASAPSGGSYEQYF; CDR3 DNA: TGTGCCAGTGCTCCTAGCGGGGGATCCTACGAGCAGTACTTC
V gene: TRBV25-1; J gene: TRBJ1-3; clone size: once; D gene: -; CDR3 protein: CASSEARQVSGNTIYF; CDR3 DNA: TGTGCCAGCAGTGAGGCGCGCCAGGTCTCTGGAAACACCATATATTTT
V gene: TRBV9; J gene: TRBJ2-2; clone size: once; D gene: -; CDR3 protein: CASSVGTENTGELFF; CDR3 DNA: TGTGCCAGCAGCGTGGGGACGGAAAACACCGGGGAGCTGTTTTTT
V gene: TRBV6-1; J gene: TRBJ1-4; clone size: -; D gene: -; CDR3 protein: CASSEALPWQGRRSTNEKLFF; CDR3 DNA: TGTGCCAGCAGTGAAGCGCTTCCTTGGCAGGGACGTAGATCAACTAATGAAAAACTGTTTTTT
V gene: TRBV4-3; J gene: TRBJ2-7; clone size: -; D gene: -; CDR3 protein: CASTPTGNGDEQYF; CDR3 DNA: TGCGCCAGCACCCCTACAGGGAATGGGGACGAGCAGTACTTC
V gene: TRBV7-6; J gene: TRBJ1-1; clone size: -; D gene: -; CDR3 protein: CASSLGGGGMNTEAFF; CDR3 DNA: TGTGCCAGCAGCTTAGGGGGCGGAGGAATGAACACTGAAGCTTTCTTT
V gene: TRBV20-1; J gene: TRBJ2-1; clone size: few; D gene: TRBD2; CDR3 protein: CSARDPGGGYNEQFF; CDR3 DNA: TGCAGTGCTAGAGATCCTGGGGGAGGGTACAATGAGCAGTTCTTC
V gene: TRBV20-1; J gene: TRBJ1-4; clone size: -; D gene: TRBD1; CDR3 protein: CSARGQGTNEKLFF; CDR3 DNA: TGCAGTGCTAGAGGACAGGGAACTAATGAAAAACTGTTTTTT